The next 4 T cell receptor beta chains were all read from a single sample in a study of neurological immune-mediated disorders. TCRdb independently ran MiXCR on the 5' RACE reads; one entry per CDR3 protein. Of 77,000 or so distinct CDR3 sequences in the sample, 9.4% were seen once. Sequencing input: PBMCs. The receptors derive from a man aged 45-60 years in good health.

This clonotype was observed at least ten times. V gene TRBV6-5 combines with J gene TRBJ1-5, with a weak D call TRBD1 (6 bases). The CDR3 is 18 amino acids. CDR1 is MNHEY, CDR2 SVGAGI, per germline. Trimming pared 2 bases from V and 1 base from J, leaving 18 bases between. The CDR3 coding sequence is TGTGCCAGCAGTTACCGGTTTTTGGGGGGGCTGAGCAATCAGCCCCAGCATTTT. This sequence encodes CASSYRFLGGLSNQPQHF.

The sample holds many counts of this clonotype. The rearrangement uses TRBV27 and TRBJ2-7; 9 bases align to TRBD2. This CDR3 has 15 residues. Germline V CDR1 and CDR2: MNHEY, SMNVEV (reference sequence). J lost 5 bases, V lost 6 bases, and 11 bases had no gene match. CDR3 in amino acids: CASRSRGGAGHEQYF. The CDR3 DNA follows: TGTGCCAGCAGGTCTCGCGGGGGGGCTGGCCACGAGCAGTACTTC.

For this clonotype: It is likely a read error, because the conserved phenylalanine at the end of the CDR3 is missing. This sequence joins TRBV29-1 and TRBJ2-7, with D maybe TRBD2 (6 bases). V was trimmed by 8 bases and J by 0 bases, leaving 23 bases between them. This CDR3 spans 16 amino acids. From germline, CDR1 is SQVTM and CDR2 ANQGSEA. The CDR3 here is CSPGTCALISSYEQYS. CDR3 DNA: TGCAGCCCGGGGACTTGCGCGTTAATAAGCTCCTACGAGCAGTACTCC.

This clonotype was counted at least ten times. CDR3 coding DNA: TGTGCCAGCAGCCCCAGGACTAGCGGGGGGCTATTCCAAGAGACCCAGTACTTC. Its protein is CASSPRTSGGLFQETQYF. The chain has TRBV7-2 and TRBJ2-5; 14 positions match TRBD2. V dropped 5 bases and J dropped 1; count of bases not matched to a gene: 9. Germline assignment: CDR1 SGHTA and CDR2 FQGNSA. CDR3 size: 18 residues.